This entry lists 9 T cell receptor beta chains sequenced from one sample in a study of cytomegalovirus exposure and HLA in healthy donors. In the PCR, 60 Vbeta and 13 Jbeta primers were used. Method: immunoSEQ multiplex PCR; TCRdb's copy keeps in-frame clones and lacks some. This table holds 100,000 or so clones, around 76% found once. The material sequenced was PBMCs. These TCRs come from a woman aged 45-60 years in good health and CMV-seropositive.

The gene calls are TRBV9 and TRBJ2-7; tentatively, D is TRBD2 (6 bases). The CDR3 extends over 15 amino acids. V shed 0 bases and J shed 1 base, with 11 bases lying between them. The germline V gene encodes CDR1 SGDLS and CDR2 YYNGEE. The CDR3 loop reads CASSVGGSGSYEQYF. The CDR3 DNA reads TGTGCCAGCAGCGTAGGAGGTAGCGGATCCTACGAGCAGTACTTC.

This clone was seen once. V and J are TRBV10-3 and TRBJ2-2; 11 nucleotides line up with TRBD2. The CDR3 is 14 residues long. J gave up 5 bases and V 4 bases, and 0 bases lay outside the gene matches. Germline CDR1 ENHRY, CDR2 SYGVKD. This CDR3 reads CAISGLAGTGELFF. CDR3 DNA: TGTGCCATCAGTGGACTAGCGGGAACCGGGGAGCTGTTTTTT.

This chain joins TRBV4-1 and TRBJ1-2, with TRBD1 matching 7 bases. The CDR3 sequence is 15 residues long. The V and J ends lost 2 bases and 4 bases, in that order; junction bases with no gene match: 7. Looked up from germline, CDR1 is MGHRA and CDR2 is YSYEKL. CDR3 residues: CASSQPGQAIYGYTF. CDR3 nucleotide sequence: TGCGCCAGCAGCCAACCCGGACAGGCTATCTATGGCTACACCTTC.

The rearrangement joins TRBV10-1 to TRBJ2-1; D perhaps matches TRBD2 (6 bases). The CDR3 totals 14 residues. Germline values: CDR1 WNHNN, CDR2 SYGVQD (reference sequence). Trimming removed 0 bases from V and 9 bases from J, with 12 bases in between. CDR3 DNA sequence: TGCGCCAGCAGTGAGTCACTCGGGGGTACTGAGCAGTTCTTC. It specifies CASSESLGGTEQFF.

This chain connects TRBV14 to TRBJ1-1; D is undetermined. Germline V gene sequence: CDR1 SGHDN, CDR2 FVKESK. Trimming took 4 bases from V and 8 from J, leaving 14 bases between them. This CDR3 comprises 13 residues. The CDR3 coding sequence is TGTGCCAGCAGCCTGGTCTCGTCTAGGGAAGCTTTCTTT. The encoded protein is CASSLVSSREAFF.

The rearrangement links TRBV5-6 to TRBJ1-2, with D tentatively TRBD1 (5 bases). Germline-derived CDR1 and CDR2 are SGHDT and YYEEEE. V was shortened by 4 bases and J by 0 bases, with 10 bases between the two germline ends. The CDR3 is 14 residues long. CDR3 region: CASSLGTTNYGYTF. DNA for the CDR3: TGTGCCAGCAGCCTAGGGACTACTAACTATGGCTACACCTTC. Supplemented by reference TRBV5-6 and TRBJ1-2, the full variable domain reads DAGVTQSPTHLIKTRGQQVTLRCSPKSGHDTVSWYQQALGQGPQFIFQYYEEEERQRGNFPDRFSGHQFPNYSSELNVNALLLGDSALYLCASSLGTTNYGYTFGSGTRLTVV.

The gene calls are TRBV6-5 and TRBJ1-2, with D maybe TRBD1 (6 bases). The CDR3 covers 13 residues. V lost 6 bases and J 7 bases, leaving 15 bases between the germline ends. CDR1 and CDR2 from the germline V gene are MNHEY and SVGAGI. The CDR3 sequence: CASSNTGFSGYTF. In nucleotides, the CDR3 is TGTGCCAGCAGCAATACAGGGTTTTCTGGCTACACCTTC.

The chain's CDR3 is CASSVAGGRGSETQYF. Here the CDR3 DNA reads TGTGCCAGCAGCGTAGCGGGGGGGCGCGGATCGGAGACCCAGTACTTC. The chain recombines TRBV9 with TRBJ2-5, with 8 nucleotides matching TRBD2. The CDR3 covers 16 residues. V shed 0 bases and J 5 bases; nucleotides not matched to a gene: 9. The germline V gene has CDR1 SGDLS and CDR2 YYNGEE.

This chain joins TRBV4-1 and TRBJ1-1; D not certain. Germline assignment: CDR1 MGHRA and CDR2 YSYEKL. Trimming took 0 bases from V and 6 from J, leaving 14 bases between them. The CDR3 is 15 residues long. In nucleotides, the CDR3 is TGCGCCAGCAGCCAAGATCCCTCTTGGGCCGCTGAAGCTTTCTTT. Its translation is CASSQDPSWAAEAFF.